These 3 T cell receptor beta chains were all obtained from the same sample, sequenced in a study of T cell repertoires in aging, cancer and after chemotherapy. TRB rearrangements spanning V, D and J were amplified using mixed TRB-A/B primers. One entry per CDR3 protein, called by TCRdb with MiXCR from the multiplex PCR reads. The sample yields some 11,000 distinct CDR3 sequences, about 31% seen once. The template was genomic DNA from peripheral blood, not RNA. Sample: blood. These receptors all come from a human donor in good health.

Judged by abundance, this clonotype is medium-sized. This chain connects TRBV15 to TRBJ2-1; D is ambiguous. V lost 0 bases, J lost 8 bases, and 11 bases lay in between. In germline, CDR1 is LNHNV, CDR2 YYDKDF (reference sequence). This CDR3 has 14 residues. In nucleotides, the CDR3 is TGTGCCACCAGCAGAGATCGGCTGGCCCATGAGCAGTTCTTC. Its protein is CATSRDRLAHEQFF.

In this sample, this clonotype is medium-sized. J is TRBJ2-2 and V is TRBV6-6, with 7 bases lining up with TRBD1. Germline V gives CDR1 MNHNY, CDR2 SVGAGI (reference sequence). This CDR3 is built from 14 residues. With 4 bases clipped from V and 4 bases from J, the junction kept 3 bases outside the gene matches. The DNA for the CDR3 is TGTGCCAGCAGTTTAGACAGGGTCACCGGGGAGCTGTTTTTT. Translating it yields CASSLDRVTGELFF.

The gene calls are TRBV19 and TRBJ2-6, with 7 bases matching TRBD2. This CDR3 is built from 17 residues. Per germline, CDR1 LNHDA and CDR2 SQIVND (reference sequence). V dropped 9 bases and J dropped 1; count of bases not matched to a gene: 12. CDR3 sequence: CASEQGGRRSGANVLTF. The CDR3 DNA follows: TGTGCCAGCGAGCAGGGCGGGAGAAGGTCTGGGGCCAACGTCCTGACTTTC. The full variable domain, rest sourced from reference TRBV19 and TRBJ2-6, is DGGITQSPKYLFRKEGQNVTLSCEQNLNHDAMYWYRQDPGQGLRLIYYSQIVNDFQKGDIAEGYSVSREKKESFPLTVTSAQKNPTAFYLCASEQGGRRSGANVLTFGAGSRLTVL.